The TCR beta chain described here comes from a study of shared clonotypes between healthy human individuals. Germline V gene lookup returns CDR1 MGHDK and CDR2 SYGVNS. This CDR3 contains 15 residues. V was trimmed by 5 bases and J by 3 bases, leaving 16 bases between them. CD45RO-negative cells were positively selected for CCR7, leaving out terminally differentiated effector memory CD45RA+ cells. Original data processing: Junction-only sequences without quality scores were provided by ImmunoSEQ, so filtering was different. Libraries were prepared by immunoSEQ multiplex PCR; TCRdb keeps only in-frame clonotypes and omits some of them. V, J and clone size derive from that table, while D and trimming were established from the DNA sequence. The sample contains about 2.1 million clones, about 93% of which appear only once.

Sequenced: naive CD8+ T cells from PBMCs. The TCR was taken from a man aged 18 to 30 in good health. Some clones in this sample may be carry-over from other donors' samples. The rearrangement uses TRBV25-1 and TRBJ1-2, with D maybe TRBD1 (5 bases). The CDR3: CASSNRRGGHYGYTF. The CDR3 coding sequence is TGTGCCAGCAGTAACCGCCGCGGGGGTCACTATGGCTACACCTTC.